Described below is a single TCR beta chain sequence and its context. Deletions cut 1 base from V and 4 bases from J, with 4 bases between. Germline CDR1 LGHDT, CDR2 YNNKEL (reference sequence). The CDR3 totals 12 residues. CD8+ and CD4+ T cells circulating in blood were sequenced for TCR beta. While CD8+ and CD4+ T cells were isolated negatively, TEMRA cells were enriched by FACS. This sample is part of a study of CD8 T cells in Susac syndrome. The RNA, about 0.45 to 1 ug, was put through reverse transcription using random hexamers. MiXCR, run by TCRdb on the immunoSEQ multiplex PCR reads, gives a single entry per CDR3 protein. This repertoire shows about 73,000 distinct CDR3 sequences, less than 95% found once; its top ten account for about 0.4%.

Source material: CD8+ T cells from PBMCs. This sequence joins TRBV3-1 and TRBJ2-5; D is undetermined. The receptor was derived from a human donor with multiple sclerosis. The CDR3 DNA reads TGTGCCAGCAGCCAAGTAGGAGAGACCCAGTACTTC. Translation: CASSQVGETQYF.